This TCR beta chain originates from a study of CD4 T cells in relation to SARS-CoV-2 and coronaviruses listed by TCRdb under 2021. With regard to the full study: Across all 12 patients in the full convalescent cohort, ages ranged from about 20 to 75 years, with a median of 38. The roughly twelve convalescent patients included 8 males and 4 females; two subjects were Hispanic. Samples from a few pre-COVID donors and the naive versus memory experiments were sequenced with the Adaptive Biotechnologies TCR-sequencing kit; other data were Illumina-based. The study assessed, at the TCR clonotype level, memory CD4+ T cell crossreactivity between SARS-CoV-2 and common cold coronavirus spike proteins. HLA restriction was mapped for shared crossreactive spike epitopes using patient-derived lymphoblastoid cell lines. A different TCR-beta assay, based on Illumina, was used to sequence expansion assays from other donors in the study.

DNA from uncultured naive and memory CD4+ T cells underwent immunoSEQ TCR-beta sequencing at deep resolution. For the original study's pipeline: Preprocessing removed nonproductive sequences and CDR3s not starting with C, not ending with F or W, or shorter than 7 amino acids. Cultured and uncultured naive and memory CD4+ repertoires were searched for previously identified spike- and CEF-reactive CDR3s. Pairwise Levenshtein distance, computed with the stringdist R package after three terminal residues were trimmed from each end, was used as the measure of CDR3 homology. TCRdb retrieved this table from immuneACCESS and kept in-frame rearrangements only. Not all clones are present; in checked studies, unresolved V genes account for under half, and no reason is known for the remainder. That table furnishes V, J and clone size, whereas the DNA furnished D and trimming. Here the sample has some 42,000 clones; 85% to 90% occur a single time. The top ten clones comprise roughly a tenth of the sample.

Naive and memory CD4+ T cells were separated from cryopreserved PBMCs through CD4 enrichment, which was followed by EasySep naive CD4+ T cell enrichment. PBMCs were isolated from leukapheresis product or whole blood by Ficoll-Paque PLUS gradient centrifugation. PBMCs were either used fresh in the expansion assay or cryopreserved at -140 degrees C. The QIAamp Micro DNA Kit was used to extract genomic DNA from the CD4+ T cells. This clone was counted only a few times. The clone's antigen remains unknown. No much larger clonotype is one base removed from it; base qualities were not supplied. Germline trimming amounts to 7 bases on V and 5 bases on J, with 4 as the count of junction bases outside the gene matches. From the germline V gene (reference sequence), CDR1 is LNHDA and CDR2 is SQIVND. The CDR3 runs 13 residues from the cysteine to the phenylalanine. The read is trimmed to its CDR3 DNA, 39 bases read in frame from base 1.

Findings and caveats that apply to the study as a whole: In about 60% of donors, memory CD4+ clonotypes turned up that crossrecognized SARS-CoV-2 and at least one common cold coronavirus spike. Sequencing of naive versus memory cells indicated that the assay detects memory recall responses, not primary responses primed during culture. Because the crossreactivity analysis focused on spike protein, crossreactivity against other viral proteins was not assessed. No donor contributed both pre-pandemic and post-infection samples, which limited tracing the source of pre-existing responses. Crossreactive clones showed significantly weaker SARS-CoV-2-driven expansion than monoreactive clones, consistent with antigenic imprinting. The study was limited by small numbers of patients and tested TCRs.

The source is an adult with COVID-19. Specimen: memory CD4+ T cells from PBMCs. In light of the paper, this sample's cell subset or site label describes: memory (non-naive) CD4+ T cells. The chain is made from TRBV19 and TRBJ2-1, with 8 central nucleotides matching TRBD1. In nucleotides, the sequence is TGTGCCAGTAAGAGACAGGGGCACAATGAGCAGTTCTTC. It translates as CASKRQGHNEQFF.